This T cell receptor (beta chain) comes out of a study of cytomegalovirus exposure and HLA in healthy donors. Comment on this clone: The antigen is undetermined. Additional DNA sequences in this sample encode the identical CDR3.

Both 60 Vbeta primers and 13 Jbeta primers went into the PCR. Assay used: immunoSEQ multiplex PCR; TCRdb lists only in-frame clones, some missing. Among some 140,000 clones, roughly three quarters were seen once, and the ten largest hold 2.5% to 3.5%. General study results and limits: The study reported that TCR beta sequences accurately predicted HLA-A and HLA-B alleles in most subjects.

The V gene end was trimmed by 9 bases and the J gene end by 4 bases; junction bases not matched to a gene: 9. Per the germline V gene, CDR1 is MNHEY and CDR2 is SVGAGI. The CDR3 has 14 residues. The receptor's source is a man aged 35 to 55 in good health and CMV-seronegative. The sample taken for sequencing was PBMCs. The rearrangement joins TRBV6-5 to TRBJ2-5, with TRBD1 matching over 9 bases. The CDR3 is CASRLQGAGETQYF. CDR3 DNA sequence: TGTGCCAGTCGCCTACAGGGGGCTGGAGAGACCCAGTACTTC.